What follows are 21 T cell receptor beta chains derived from one specimen sequenced in a study of blood T cell repertoires in COVID-19. Using immunoSEQ multiplex PCR, the repertoire was profiled, and TCRdb retains in-frame clones only, with some absent. There are roughly 310,000 clones in the sample; around 87% occur only once, and about 3.9% lies in the top ten. The specimen sequenced was peripheral blood. Receptors were obtained from a woman between 45 and 60 years old with active or convalescent COVID-19.

The chain combines TRBV18 with TRBJ1-2, with no clear D. The V end lost 2 bases, the J end lost 3 bases, and 10 bases lay between the germline ends. Germline V gives CDR1 KGHSH, CDR2 LQKENI. CDR3 length: 14 residues. The CDR3 nucleotides read TGTGCCAGCTCACCAAGAGGGATGGACTATGGCTACACCTTC. This gives the protein CASSPRGMDYGYTF.

This chain joins TRBV4-1 and TRBJ2-1; D gene uncertain. In germline, CDR1 is MGHRA, CDR2 YSYEKL. Trimming cost V 3 bases and J 6 bases, with 12 bases left between them. The CDR3 has 14 amino acids. The CDR3 bases are TGCGCCAGCAGCCAGCCATCCCTAGTCAATGAGCAGTTCTTC. It is translated as CASSQPSLVNEQFF.

The V call is TRBV9, the J call TRBJ2-2; 7 bases align to TRBD2. Germline assignment: CDR1 SGDLS and CDR2 YYNGEE. This CDR3 spans 15 amino acids. V trimming: 4 bases; J trimming: 3 bases; junction bases outside the gene matches: 6. The CDR3 sequence: CASSPGTIDTGELFF. The CDR3 DNA sequence: TGTGCCAGCAGCCCGGGGACTATCGACACCGGGGAGCTGTTTTTT.

The chain carries TRBV27 and TRBJ2-7; TRBD2 might be the D (6 bases). Trimming took 4 bases from V and 4 from J, leaving 14 bases between them. CDR1 is MNHEY, CDR2 SMNVEV, per germline (reference sequence). This CDR3 is built from 14 residues. CDR3 region: CASSYSGQSYEQYF. The DNA of the CDR3 is TGTGCCAGCAGTTATAGCGGTCAAAGTTACGAGCAGTACTTC.

V is TRBV7-2 and J is TRBJ1-2; no definite D call. Germline loops: CDR1 SGHTA, CDR2 FQGNSA. The V and J ends lost 4 bases and 7 bases respectively, with 7 bases between them. This CDR3 is built from 11 residues. CDR3 nucleotides: TGTGCCAGCAGCTCATTGTCTGGCTACACCTTC. Its protein is CASSSLSGYTF.

The chain has TRBV4-1 and TRBJ1-1; perhaps TRBD1 as D (6 bases). This CDR3 has 14 amino acids. Deletions cut 0 bases from V and 5 bases from J, with 10 bases between. Germline-derived CDR1 and CDR2 are MGHRA and YSYEKL. In DNA, the CDR3 is TGCGCCAGCAGCCAAGAGGTAACAGGGACTGAAGCTTTCTTT. It specifies CASSQEVTGTEAFF.

This clone was seen a single time. The chain combines TRBV5-1 with TRBJ1-4; TRBD1 matches 8 bases. This CDR3 region has 15 residues. Germline trimming cut 0 bases from V and 5 bases from J; bases unmatched to any gene: 3. The germline gives CDR1 SGHRS, CDR2 YFSETQ. The DNA of the CDR3 is TGCGCCAGCAGCTTGGACGGGGACAGGAATGAAAAACTGTTTTTT. Residues: CASSLDGDRNEKLFF.

The chain recombines TRBV3-1 (or the pseudogene TRBV3-2) with TRBJ1-2, with 10 bases fitting TRBD1. Germline V gene sequence: CDR1 LGHDT, CDR2 YNNKEL (reference sequence). The CDR3 runs to 16 residues. Germline trimming cut 5 bases from V and 4 bases from J; bases unmatched to any gene: 10. In nucleotides, the CDR3 is TGTGCCAGCAGCTCTCCGGGACAGGGGTCCTCCTATGGCTACACCTTC. Its translation: CASSSPGQGSSYGYTF.

This rearrangement joins TRBV18 to TRBJ2-2; D perhaps matches TRBD1 (5 bases). Germline assignment: CDR1 KGHSH and CDR2 LQKENI. Trimming cost V 5 bases and J 2 bases, with 12 bases left between them. The CDR3 contains 15 residues. This CDR3 reads CASSSFDRNTGELFF. CDR3 nucleotides: TGTGCCAGCTCAAGTTTCGACAGAAACACCGGGGAGCTGTTTTTT.

The V gene is TRBV6-5, the J gene TRBJ2-3; the D is unclear. The V end was cut by 3 bases, the J end by 5 bases, with 9 bases between. Germline CDR1 is MNHEY and CDR2 is SVGAGI. The CDR3 is made up of 13 amino acids. This CDR3 reads CASSYYLKDTQYF. The CDR3 bases are TGTGCCAGCAGTTATTACCTAAAAGATACGCAGTATTTT.

The chain recombines TRBV7-9 with TRBJ1-1; 8 bases align to TRBD1. Germline CDR1 SEHNR, CDR2 FQNEAQ (reference sequence). The junction had 4 bases not matched to a gene; V was cut back by 9 bases and J by 1 base. CDR3 length equals 13 residues. In DNA, the CDR3 is TGTGCCAGTAGGACAGGGAGGAACACTGAAGCTTTCTTT. It is translated as CASRTGRNTEAFF. Full variable domain (rest looked up from reference TRBV7-9 and TRBJ1-1): DTGVSQNPRHKITKRGQNVTFRCDPISEHNRLYWYRQTLGQGPEFLTYFQNEAQLEKSRLLSDRFSAERPKGSFSTLEIQRTEQGDSAMYLCASRTGRNTEAFFGQGTRLTVV.

On this clone: Other DNA sequences in the sample encode the same CDR3. V is TRBV7-2 and J is TRBJ1-4; D is unclear. The CDR3 is 14 amino acids. With 1 base removed from V and 7 bases from J, the gap between germline ends came to 10 bases. Per germline, CDR1 SGHTA and CDR2 FQGNSA. The CDR3 coding sequence is TGTGCCAGCAGCTTAGGGCTGGGAGGTGAAAAACTGTTTTTT. Protein sequence: CASSLGLGGEKLFF.

This clone has a handful of counts. The chain recombines TRBV27 with TRBJ1-1; weak D call: TRBD1 (6 bases). This CDR3 has 13 amino acids. Germline values: CDR1 MNHEY, CDR2 SMNVEV (reference sequence). Trimming removed 6 bases from V and 6 bases from J, with 14 bases in between. This CDR3 reads CASSKTGRAEAFF. CDR3 nucleotide sequence: TGTGCCAGCAGCAAAACAGGGAGGGCTGAAGCTTTCTTT.

The rearrangement links TRBV30 to TRBJ1-2; no reliable D call. The CDR3 sequence is 12 residues long. Germline lookup yields CDR1 GTSNPN and CDR2 SVGIG (reference sequence). The V end was cut by 5 bases, the J end by 7 bases, with 14 bases between. CDR3 DNA sequence: TGTGCCTGGGACGGTTTAATCTCTGGCTACACCTTC. The encoded protein is CAWDGLISGYTF. Variable domain in full (rest from reference TRBV30 and TRBJ1-2): SQTIHQWPATLVQPVGSPLSLECTVEGTSNPNLYWYRQAAGRGLQLLFYSVGIGQISSEVPQNLSASRPQDRQFILSSKKLLLSDSGFYLCAWDGLISGYTFGSGTRLTVV.

The rearrangement links TRBV15 to TRBJ1-5, with 11 nucleotides matching TRBD1. Trimming took 5 bases from V and 14 from J; bases not matched to a gene: 14. The CDR3 length is 15 residues. The germline V gene has CDR1 LNHNV and CDR2 YYDKDF (reference sequence). The CDR3 sequence: CATSPGGQGGTRKHF. In nucleotides, the CDR3 is TGTGCCACCAGCCCCGGGGGACAGGGGGGGACCAGAAAGCATTTT.

The CDR3 region has the DNA TGTGCCAGCAGCTTAGTTCCGTGGGGGCACGAGCAGTACTTC. This gives the protein CASSLVPWGHEQYF. The chain carries TRBV7-9 and TRBJ2-7; maybe TRBD1 (6 bases). V shed 1 base and J shed 5 bases, with 12 bases lying between them. CDR1 and CDR2 from the germline V gene are SEHNR and FQNEAQ (reference sequence). CDR3 length: 14 residues.

The rearrangement uses TRBV19 and TRBJ1-5; TRBD1 matches 9 bases. V lost 9 bases to trimming and J lost 0 bases; unmatched junction nucleotides: 12. Per germline, CDR1 LNHDA and CDR2 SQIVND (reference sequence). This CDR3 is built from 17 residues. CDR3 bases: TGTGCCAGGAGTCCCGGGACAGGGAACTATAGCAATCAGCCCCAGCATTTT. Translation gives CARSPGTGNYSNQPQHF.

The V gene is TRBV3-1 (or the pseudogene TRBV3-2), the J gene TRBJ2-4; 8 bases map to TRBD1. The ends lost 4 bases at V and 8 bases at J; junction bases unmatched: 7. The CDR3 contains 14 residues. Germline V lookup: CDR1 LGHDT, CDR2 YNNKEL (reference sequence). DNA for the CDR3: TGTGCCAGCAGCCTATGGACAGGGTTACACATTCAGTACTTC. Translating gives CASSLWTGLHIQYF.

The chain is built from TRBV27 and TRBJ1-6; D is possibly TRBD1 (6 bases). Germline loops: CDR1 MNHEY, CDR2 SMNVEV (reference sequence). The CDR3 contains 16 residues. The V end was cut by 6 bases, the J end by 7 bases, with 19 bases between. DNA of the CDR3: TGTGCCAGCAGAGTTGCCGTGACAGGTGGAAATTCACCCCTCCACTTT. It encodes CASRVAVTGGNSPLHF.

The chain joins TRBV7-2 to TRBJ1-2; TRBD1 is a possible D gene (5 bases). Trimming shortened V by 5 bases and J by 4 bases, and 14 bases separated the two germline ends. The V gene's germline CDR1 is SGHTA and CDR2 FQGNSA. The CDR3 runs to 14 residues. The DNA of the CDR3 is TGTGCCAGCAGCAATTCAGGGTCCTCCTATGGCTACACCTTC. This translates into CASSNSGSSYGYTF.

The rearrangement uses TRBV5-8 and TRBJ2-2; perhaps TRBD1 as D (6 bases). Trimming removed 7 bases from V and 0 bases from J, with 13 bases in between. There are 15 residues in the CDR3. Germline V CDR1 and CDR2: SGHTS, YDEGEE. The CDR3: CASASRQANTGELFF. The CDR3 coding sequence is TGTGCCAGCGCCTCCAGACAGGCGAACACCGGGGAGCTGTTTTTT.